This entry lists 14 T cell receptor beta chains sequenced from one sample in a study of vaccination effects on CD4 cells after COVID-19. Using immunoSEQ multiplex PCR, the repertoire was profiled, and TCRdb retains in-frame clones only, with some absent. The sample includes about 28,000 clones, 65% of them seen just once. No antigens are known for them. Upon completion of about eleven days in culture, CD4+ T cells were isolated. The material sequenced was CD4+ T cells from PBMCs cultured without peptide, taken before COVID-19 vaccination. All receptors come from a human donor who received a COVID-19 vaccine.

The chain has TRBV4-2 and TRBJ1-5; D may be TRBD1 (6 bases). Trimming removed 0 bases at V and 6 bases at J, with 12 bases between. CDR1 and CDR2 (germline): LGHNA, YNFKEQ. The CDR3 covers 15 residues. Here the CDR3 DNA reads TGTGCCAGCAGCCAAGAAGTCGGCAGGGGTCAGCCCCAGCATTTT. Translated, it gives CASSQEVGRGQPQHF.

The chain has TRBV19 and TRBJ2-7; TRBD1 aligns across 9 bases. The V segment lost 3 bases and the J segment 3 bases; nucleotides outside the gene matches: 0. The CDR3 sequence is 13 residues long. CDR1 and CDR2 from the germline V gene are LNHDA and SQIVND (reference sequence). CDR3 nucleotides: TGTGCCAGTAGTATGGACAGGGGCTACGAGCAGTACTTC. It yields the protein CASSMDRGYEQYF.

V usage is TRBV19 and J usage is TRBJ2-5; 10 nucleotides match TRBD2. The CDR3 totals 13 residues. Germline CDR1 reads LNHDA; CDR2 reads SQIVND (reference sequence). With 5 bases clipped from V and 10 bases from J, the junction kept 7 bases outside the gene matches. This chain's CDR3 is CASSVGLAGDQYF. For the CDR3, the DNA is TGTGCCAGTAGTGTCGGGCTAGCGGGAGACCAGTACTTC.

This chain joins TRBV27 and TRBJ2-3, with a tentative D call TRBD1 (5 bases). Between the trimmed V and J ends, which lost 6 bases and 7 bases, there was a span of 26 bases. Germline V CDR1 and CDR2: MNHEY, SMNVEV (reference sequence). This CDR3 is 17 amino acids long. The CDR3 DNA sequence: TGTGCCAGCAGCCCAACAGGTTCCGTGGTAGCCCACAATACGCAGTATTTT. It codes for CASSPTGSVVAHNTQYF.

The rearrangement uses TRBV29-1 and TRBJ1-3; D is undetermined. The CDR3 spans 15 residues. The germline V gene encodes CDR1 SQVTM and CDR2 ANQGSEA. Deletions cut 3 bases from V and 1 base from J, with 13 bases between. The CDR3: CSVEGRLSSGNTIYF. In DNA, the CDR3 is TGCAGCGTTGAGGGCCGGTTATCATCTGGAAACACCATATATTTT.

V gene TRBV11-2 combines with J gene TRBJ2-3; 9 positions match TRBD1. Germline loops: CDR1 SGHAT, CDR2 FQNNGV. The J segment lost 6 bases and the V segment lost 7 bases, leaving 14 bases of the junction unmatched. The CDR3 contains 16 residues. Here the CDR3 DNA reads TGTGCCAGCAATCTCCACTGGACAGGGGTTTCGGATACGCAGTATTTT. Protein sequence: CASNLHWTGVSDTQYF.

This clone came up a few times. The chain couples TRBV2 to TRBJ1-1; 8 bases are shared with TRBD1. Per germline, CDR1 SNHLY and CDR2 FYNNEI. The CDR3 runs to 13 residues. Unmatched junction bases numbered 6, after V lost 8 bases and J lost 4 bases. The CDR3 DNA follows: TGTGCCAGCGGACAGGGAACTGGCACTGAAGCTTTCTTT. This translates into CASGQGTGTEAFF.

The rearrangement uses TRBV19 and TRBJ1-2; possible D gene TRBD1, 6 bases. The CDR3 extends over 16 amino acids. Germline lookup yields CDR1 LNHDA and CDR2 SQIVND (reference sequence). V gave up 5 bases and J gave up 0 bases, with 16 bases separating them. Here the CDR3 reads CASSPMAGAANYGYTF. The CDR3 bases are TGTGCCAGTAGTCCAATGGCAGGGGCAGCTAACTATGGCTACACCTTC.

V and J are TRBV19 and TRBJ2-3, with no clear D. The CDR3 runs to 13 residues. V lost 7 bases and J lost 1, with 9 bases in between. Germline loops: CDR1 LNHDA, CDR2 SQIVND (reference sequence). The CDR3 here is CASTMAGTDTQYF. The DNA for the CDR3 is TGTGCCAGTACGATGGCAGGCACAGATACGCAGTATTTT. The full variable domain, with the rest looked up from reference TRBV19 and TRBJ2-3, is DGGITQSPKYLFRKEGQNVTLSCEQNLNHDAMYWYRQDPGQGLRLIYYSQIVNDFQKGDIAEGYSVSREKKESFPLTVTSAQKNPTAFYLCASTMAGTDTQYFGPGTRLTVL.

Concerning this clone: At one of its ends the junction is not consistent with the germline gene, which may arise from a read error. The J gene is TRBJ2-5, the V gene TRBV2; D is undetermined. Germline V gene data show CDR1 as SNHLY and CDR2 as FYNNEI. This CDR3 is built from 13 residues. The CDR3 region is CARLAPVIPLGNF. The CDR3 DNA reads TGTGCCAGGTTAGCACCCGTTATCCCTTTGGGGAACTTC.

V usage is TRBV5-4 and J usage is TRBJ2-3; 15 bases align to TRBD2. There are 17 residues in the CDR3. V shed 3 bases and J 3 bases; nucleotides not matched to a gene: 5. The germline gives CDR1 SGHNT, CDR2 YYREEE (reference sequence). The CDR3 here is CASSSGLAGGATDTQYF. CDR3 coding DNA: TGTGCCAGCAGCTCCGGACTAGCGGGGGGGGCAACAGATACGCAGTATTTT.

The chain recombines TRBV6-1 with TRBJ1-1; TRBD1 is a possible D gene (5 bases). V dropped 2 bases and J dropped 3 bases, with 10 bases sitting between them. The CDR3 extends over 14 amino acids. The V gene's germline CDR1 is MNHNS and CDR2 SASEGT. The CDR3 DNA follows: TGTGCCAGCAGTGAATTCGGGGGGTACACTGAAGCTTTCTTT. It yields the protein CASSEFGGYTEAFF.

The chain joins TRBV5-4 to TRBJ2-1; 13 nucleotides agree with TRBD2. After removal of 2 bases from V and 9 bases from J, the junction contained 5 bases not matched to a gene. The CDR3 contains 15 residues. Germline loops: CDR1 SGHNT, CDR2 YYREEE (reference sequence). CDR3 region: CASSLGTSGKVEQFF. The CDR3 bases are TGTGCCAGCAGCTTAGGGACTAGCGGGAAGGTTGAGCAGTTCTTC.

This clone was counted a few times. This chain connects TRBV11-2 to TRBJ2-3, with D maybe TRBD2 (5 bases). The CDR3 runs 15 residues. Trimming removed 0 bases at V and 1 base at J, with 8 bases between. Germline-derived CDR1 and CDR2 are SGHAT and FQNNGV. The CDR3 region is CASSLEIGGTDTQYF. The CDR3 DNA follows: TGTGCCAGCAGCTTAGAGATCGGGGGCACAGATACGCAGTATTTT.